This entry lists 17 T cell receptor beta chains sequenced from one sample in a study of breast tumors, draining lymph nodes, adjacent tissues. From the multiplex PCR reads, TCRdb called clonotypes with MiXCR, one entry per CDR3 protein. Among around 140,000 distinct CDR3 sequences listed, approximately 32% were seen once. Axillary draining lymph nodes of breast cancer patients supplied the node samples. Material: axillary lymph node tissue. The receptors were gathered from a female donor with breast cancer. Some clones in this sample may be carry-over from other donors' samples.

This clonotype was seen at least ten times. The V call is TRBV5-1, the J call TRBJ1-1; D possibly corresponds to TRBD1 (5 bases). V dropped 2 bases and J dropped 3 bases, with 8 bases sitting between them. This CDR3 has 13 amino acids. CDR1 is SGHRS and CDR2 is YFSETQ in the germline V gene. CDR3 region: CASSFSGDTEAFF. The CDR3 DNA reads TGCGCCAGCAGCTTTTCGGGGGACACTGAAGCTTTCTTT.

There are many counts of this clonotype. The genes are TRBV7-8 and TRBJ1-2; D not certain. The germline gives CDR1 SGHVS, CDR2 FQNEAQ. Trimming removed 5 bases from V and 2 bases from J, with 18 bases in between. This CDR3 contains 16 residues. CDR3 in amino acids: CASSHGWPDQNYGYTF. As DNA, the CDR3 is TGTGCCAGCAGCCACGGATGGCCAGACCAAAACTATGGCTACACCTTC.

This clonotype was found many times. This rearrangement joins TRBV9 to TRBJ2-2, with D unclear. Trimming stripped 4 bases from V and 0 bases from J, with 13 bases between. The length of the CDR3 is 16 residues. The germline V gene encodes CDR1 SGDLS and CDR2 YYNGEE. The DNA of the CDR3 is TGTGCCAGCAGCCCCCAAGGGCCTGCGAACACCGGGGAGCTGTTTTTT. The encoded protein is CASSPQGPANTGELFF.

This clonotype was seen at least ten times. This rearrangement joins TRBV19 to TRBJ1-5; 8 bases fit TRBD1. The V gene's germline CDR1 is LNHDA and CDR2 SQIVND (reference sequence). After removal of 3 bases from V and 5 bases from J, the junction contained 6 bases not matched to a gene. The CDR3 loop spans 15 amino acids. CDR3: CASSIRGQGYQPQHF. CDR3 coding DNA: TGTGCCAGTAGTATCCGCGGACAGGGCTATCAGCCCCAGCATTTT.

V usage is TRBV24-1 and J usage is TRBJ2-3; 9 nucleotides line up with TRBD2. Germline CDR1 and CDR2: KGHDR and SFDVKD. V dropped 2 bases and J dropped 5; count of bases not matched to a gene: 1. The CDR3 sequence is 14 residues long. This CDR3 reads CATSDWTSEDTQYF. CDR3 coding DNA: TGTGCCACCAGTGATTGGACTAGCGAAGATACGCAGTATTTT.

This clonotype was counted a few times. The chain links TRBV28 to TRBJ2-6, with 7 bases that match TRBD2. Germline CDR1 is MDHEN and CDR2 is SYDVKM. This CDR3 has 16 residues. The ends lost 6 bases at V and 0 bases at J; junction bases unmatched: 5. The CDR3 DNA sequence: TGTGCCAGCAGGGGGGGGGGACGCTCTGGGGCCAACGTCCTGACTTTC. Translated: CASRGGGRSGANVLTF.

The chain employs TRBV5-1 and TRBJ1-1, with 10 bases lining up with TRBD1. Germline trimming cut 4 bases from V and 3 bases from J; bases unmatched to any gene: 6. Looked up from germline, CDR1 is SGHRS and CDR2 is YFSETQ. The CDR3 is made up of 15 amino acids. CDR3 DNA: TGCGCCAGCAGCACCGGGACAGGGGTGTACACTGAAGCTTTCTTT. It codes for CASSTGTGVYTEAFF.

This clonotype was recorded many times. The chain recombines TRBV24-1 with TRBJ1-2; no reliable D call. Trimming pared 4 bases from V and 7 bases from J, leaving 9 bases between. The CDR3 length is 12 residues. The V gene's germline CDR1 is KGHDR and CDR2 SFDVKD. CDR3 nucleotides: TGTGCCACCAGTGACAAGGGTGGTGGCTACACCTTC. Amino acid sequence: CATSDKGGGYTF.

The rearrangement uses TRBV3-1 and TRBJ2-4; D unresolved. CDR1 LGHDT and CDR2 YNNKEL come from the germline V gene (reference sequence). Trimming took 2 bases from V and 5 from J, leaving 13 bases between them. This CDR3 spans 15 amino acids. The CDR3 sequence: CASSQRYQNQNIQYF. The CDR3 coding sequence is TGTGCCAGCAGCCAAAGGTACCAGAATCAAAACATTCAGTACTTC.

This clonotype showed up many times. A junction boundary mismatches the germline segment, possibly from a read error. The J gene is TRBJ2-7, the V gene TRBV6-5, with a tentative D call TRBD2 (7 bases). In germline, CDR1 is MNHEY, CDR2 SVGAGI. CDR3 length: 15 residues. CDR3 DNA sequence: TGTGCCAGCAGTCACTCTGGTAGGAGGGGGGGGGAGCAGTACTTC. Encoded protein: CASSHSGRRGGEQYF.

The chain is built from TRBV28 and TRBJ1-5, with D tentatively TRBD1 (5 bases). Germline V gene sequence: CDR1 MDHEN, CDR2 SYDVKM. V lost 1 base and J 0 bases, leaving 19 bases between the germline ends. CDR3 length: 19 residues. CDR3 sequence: CASSLFIGQMGNSNQPQHF. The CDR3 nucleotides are TGTGCCAGCAGTTTATTTATTGGACAAATGGGAAATAGCAATCAGCCCCAGCATTTT. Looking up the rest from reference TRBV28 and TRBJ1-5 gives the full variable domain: DVKVTQSSRYLVKRTGEKVFLECVQDMDHENMFWYRQDPGLGLRLIYFSYDVKMKEKGDIPEGYSVSREKKERFSLILESASTNQTSMYLCASSLFIGQMGNSNQPQHFGDGTRLSIL.

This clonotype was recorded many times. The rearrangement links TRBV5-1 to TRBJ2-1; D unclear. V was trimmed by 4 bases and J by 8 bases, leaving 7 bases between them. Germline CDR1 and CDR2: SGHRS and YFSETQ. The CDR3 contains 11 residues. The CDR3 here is CASSQADEQFF. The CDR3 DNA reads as TGCGCCAGCAGCCAGGCGGATGAGCAGTTCTTC.

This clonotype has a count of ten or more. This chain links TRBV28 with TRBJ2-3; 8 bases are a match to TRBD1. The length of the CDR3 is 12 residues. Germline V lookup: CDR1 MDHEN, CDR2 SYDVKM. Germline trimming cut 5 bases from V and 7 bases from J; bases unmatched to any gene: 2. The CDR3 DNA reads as TGTGCCAGCAGTCGGACAGGGTATACGCAGTATTTT. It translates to CASSRTGYTQYF.

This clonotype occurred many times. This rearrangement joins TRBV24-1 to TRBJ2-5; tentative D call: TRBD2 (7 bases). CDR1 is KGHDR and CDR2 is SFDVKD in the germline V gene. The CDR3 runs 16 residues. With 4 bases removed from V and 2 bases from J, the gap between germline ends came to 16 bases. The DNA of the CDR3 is TGTGCCACCAGTGACCCTACAGGGAGGGTACAAGAGACCCAGTACTTC. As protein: CATSDPTGRVQETQYF.

In DNA, the CDR3 is TGTGCCAGCAGTTACGGGGGACCGATGTTGTGGCCCCAGCATTTT. It specifies CASSYGGPMLWPQHF. The genes are TRBV6-2 or TRBV6-3 and TRBJ1-5, with a weak D call TRBD1 (5 bases). The CDR3 is made up of 15 amino acids. The V and J ends lost 2 bases and 9 bases respectively, with 17 bases between them. Germline assignment: CDR1 MNHEY and CDR2 SVGEGT.

The CDR3 DNA reads as TGTGCCACCAGTGAGGTCCCGGGGCTGGGACCAGATACGCAGTATTTT. It is translated as CATSEVPGLGPDTQYF. The chain carries TRBV24-1 and TRBJ2-3; D possibly uses TRBD1 or TRBD2 (5 bases each). The length of the CDR3 is 16 residues. The V end was cut by 4 bases, the J end by 4 bases, with 17 bases between. Germline-derived CDR1 and CDR2 are KGHDR and SFDVKD.

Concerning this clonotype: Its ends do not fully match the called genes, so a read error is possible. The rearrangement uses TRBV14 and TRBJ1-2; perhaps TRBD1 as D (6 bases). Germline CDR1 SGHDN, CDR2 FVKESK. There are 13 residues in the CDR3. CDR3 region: CASSWTEVYSYIF. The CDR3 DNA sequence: TGTGCCAGCAGCTGGACAGAGGTCTATAGCTACATCTTC. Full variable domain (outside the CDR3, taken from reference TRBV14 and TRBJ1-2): EAGVTQFPSHSVIEKGQTVTLRCDPISGHDNLYWYRRVMGKEIKFLLHFVKESKQDESGMPNNRFLAERTGGTYSTLKVQPAELEDSGVYFCASSWTEVYSYIFGSGTRLTVV.